Included here is one T cell receptor beta chain sequence, with context. In germline, CDR1 is SEHNR, CDR2 FQNEAQ (reference sequence). Trimming shortened V by 0 bases and J by 4 bases, and 12 bases separated the two germline ends. This CDR3 has 15 residues. Time point noted: patch test 1, 2 weeks after DPC sensitization. Regarding treatment: therapeutic diphenylcyclopropenone sensitization with weekly scalp DPC. Patches went on only after blood had been drawn each time. Unique molecular identifiers were linked by the library to individual cDNA molecules. TCRdb re-analysed the RACE reads in MiXCR, keeping a single row per CDR3 protein. The sample contains roughly 200,000 distinct CDR3 sequences, about a fifth of which appear only once. This sample was included in a study of human T cells and chemical hapten exposure. As for the study in general: Weekly diphenylcyclopropenone doses were given to patients' scalps across the roughly 24-week study.

V and J are TRBV7-9 and TRBJ1-2; D is possibly TRBD1 (5 bases). The TCR originated in a woman aged 50 to 60 with alopecia areata. Some clones in this sample may be carry-over from other donors' samples. The input for sequencing was whole blood, taken in connection with sensitization to the hapten diphenylcyclopropenone (DPC). The CDR3 here is CASSLAQGALYGYTF. The DNA of the CDR3 is TGTGCCAGCAGCTTAGCGCAAGGGGCCCTCTATGGCTACACCTTC.